Below, 5 T cell receptor beta chains from the same sample are listed, as sequenced in a study of cytomegalovirus exposure and HLA in healthy donors. The study ran its PCR with 60 Vbeta and 13 Jbeta primers. Here immunoSEQ multiplex PCR was the method, and the copy in TCRdb shows in-frame clones only, minus some. The sample includes some 120,000 clones, about 80% of them seen just once. The sequenced sample was PBMCs. These receptors came from a male donor in good health and CMV-seronegative.

This clone has just a few counts. The rearrangement uses TRBV2 and TRBJ2-7; a weak D match, TRBD2 (5 bases). The CDR3 loop spans 14 amino acids. CDR1 and CDR2 from the germline V gene are SNHLY and FYNNEI. V was clipped by 2 bases and J by 2 bases, with 10 bases between them. The CDR3 is CASSESAVTYEQYF. The CDR3 DNA sequence: TGTGCCAGCAGTGAATCAGCGGTCACCTACGAGCAGTACTTC.

The CDR3 loop is CSASAGYEQFF. CDR3 DNA sequence: TGCAGTGCTAGTGCCGGGTATGAGCAGTTCTTC. V is TRBV20-1 and J is TRBJ2-1, with unresolved D. The germline V and J ends were trimmed by 3 bases and 8 bases, with 8 bases remaining between them. Germline lookup yields CDR1 DFQATT and CDR2 SNEGSKA (reference sequence). The CDR3 is 11 amino acids.

A few counts support this clone. This chain connects TRBV6-5 to TRBJ2-1; 8 bases align to TRBD1. With 0 bases clipped from V and 8 bases from J, the junction kept 9 bases outside the gene matches. Looked up from germline, CDR1 is MNHEY and CDR2 is SVGAGI. This CDR3 has 16 amino acids. CDR3 sequence: CASSYSATGVVDEQFF. The CDR3 DNA sequence: TGTGCCAGCAGTTACTCCGCGACAGGGGTAGTCGATGAGCAGTTCTTC.

The gene calls are TRBV2 and TRBJ2-1; 7 bases fit TRBD1. After removal of 5 bases from V and 8 bases from J, the junction contained 12 bases not matched to a gene. The CDR3 is 15 amino acids. Germline CDR1 and CDR2: SNHLY and FYNNEI. Written as DNA, the CDR3 is TGTGCCAGCAGTCCTGACTTGACAGGGATAGATGAGCAGTTCTTC. This encodes CASSPDLTGIDEQFF.

This chain connects TRBV5-1 to TRBJ2-5; possibly TRBD2 for D (6 bases). This CDR3 has 13 amino acids. V was cut by 5 bases and J by 5 bases, with 13 bases left in between. Per the germline V gene, CDR1 is SGHRS and CDR2 is YFSETQ. The CDR3 nucleotides are TGCGCCAGCAGTTCACCCGGAGGGGAGACCCAGTACTTC. Its protein product is CASSSPGGETQYF.